The 32 T cell receptor beta chains given below trace back to one sample, sequenced in a study of T cell changes during pregnancy in multiple sclerosis. Here immunoSEQ multiplex PCR was the method, and the copy in TCRdb shows in-frame clones only, minus some. The table lists 45,000 to 70,000 clones, 80% to 95% of them singletons. Sample: peripheral blood, taken in the third trimester of pregnancy. These receptors were collected from a female donor in good health, enrolled as a control in a pregnancy study.

The chain carries TRBV2 and TRBJ2-2; 10 nucleotides align to TRBD2. This CDR3 comprises 15 residues. In germline, CDR1 is SNHLY, CDR2 FYNNEI. V trimming: 1 base; J trimming: 4 bases; junction bases outside the gene matches: 0. The CDR3 DNA reads as TGTGCCAGCAGTGAAGGACTAGCGGGCACCGGGGAGCTGTTTTTT. This codes for CASSEGLAGTGELFF.

V gene TRBV27 combines with J gene TRBJ2-1; D is uncertain. Germline V gene sequence: CDR1 MNHEY, CDR2 SMNVEV (reference sequence). Trimming pared 2 bases from V and 0 bases from J, leaving 8 bases between. The CDR3 totals 15 residues. In nucleotides, the CDR3 is TGTGCCAGCAGTTTAAGACGGAGCTCCTACAATGAGCAGTTCTTC. Residues: CASSLRRSSYNEQFF.

The genes are TRBV9 and TRBJ2-7; 9 bases are shared with TRBD1. The germline V gene has CDR1 SGDLS and CDR2 YYNGEE. Trimming removed 4 bases from V and 5 bases from J; junction bases left unmatched: 10. This CDR3 region has 15 residues. CDR3 in DNA: TGTGCCAGCAGCTTCAGCCGGGACAGGGTGAACGAGCAGTACTTC. Translated: CASSFSRDRVNEQYF. Together with reference TRBV9 and TRBJ2-7, the CDR3 gives the full variable domain: DSGVTQTPKHLITATGQRVTLRCSPRSGDLSVYWYQQSLDQGLQFLIQYYNGEERAKGNILERFSAQQFPDLHSELNLSSLELGDSALYFCASSFSRDRVNEQYFGPGTRLTVT.

This rearrangement joins TRBV5-1 to TRBJ2-1; 7 bases line up with TRBD2. Trimming took 3 bases from V and 9 from J; bases not matched to a gene: 9. CDR1 is SGHRS and CDR2 is YFSETQ in the germline V gene. The CDR3 length is 14 residues. Here the CDR3 reads CASSWEGDGGEQFF. DNA for the CDR3: TGCGCCAGCAGCTGGGAGGGAGACGGCGGTGAGCAGTTCTTC.

CDR3 protein: CASRFADRVNEKLFF. The CDR3 region has the DNA TGTGCCAGCAGATTTGCGGACAGGGTGAATGAAAAACTGTTTTTT. V gene TRBV6-5 combines with J gene TRBJ1-4; 8 nucleotides line up with TRBD1. V trimming: 6 bases; J trimming: 5 bases; junction bases outside the gene matches: 8. Germline values: CDR1 MNHEY, CDR2 SVGAGI. The CDR3 loop spans 15 amino acids.

The CDR3 DNA reads as TGTGCCAGCAGCCCCAGGGACAGGCTACAAGAGACCCAGTACTTC. It specifies CASSPRDRLQETQYF. V gene TRBV7-9 combines with J gene TRBJ2-5; 8 bases fit TRBD1. V shed 5 bases and J 2 bases; nucleotides not matched to a gene: 7. The CDR3 contains 15 residues. Germline lookup yields CDR1 SEHNR and CDR2 FQNEAQ (reference sequence).

This chain connects TRBV4-1 to TRBJ2-3, with 7 bases lining up with TRBD1. Germline CDR1 MGHRA, CDR2 YSYEKL. The CDR3 consists of 16 residues. Trimming removed 0 bases from V and 3 bases from J; junction bases left unmatched: 6. The CDR3 coding sequence is TGCGCCAGCAGCCAAGAAGATGAGGGGGCAACAGATACGCAGTATTTT. It yields the protein CASSQEDEGATDTQYF.

V is TRBV5-4 and J is TRBJ1-1; D not resolved. This CDR3 has 12 residues. Trimming removed 3 bases from V and 1 base from J, with 4 bases in between. Looked up from germline, CDR1 is SGHNT and CDR2 is YYREEE (reference sequence). The CDR3 protein is CASSSGNTEAFF. In DNA form, the CDR3 reads TGTGCCAGCAGCTCAGGGAACACTGAAGCTTTCTTT.

The chain recombines TRBV7-2 with TRBJ1-2; weak D call: TRBD1 (6 bases). Trimming stripped 5 bases from V and 6 bases from J, with 16 bases between. Germline assignment: CDR1 SGHTA and CDR2 FQGNSA. CDR3 length: 14 amino acids. CDR3 in DNA: TGTGCCAGCAGCCCCGGACAGTCTCGGCATGGCTACACCTTC. This sequence encodes CASSPGQSRHGYTF.

The chain couples TRBV7-9 to TRBJ2-5; 10 bases agree with TRBD2. The CDR3 extends over 16 amino acids. V shed 5 bases and J 3 bases; nucleotides not matched to a gene: 9. Germline lookup yields CDR1 SEHNR and CDR2 FQNEAQ (reference sequence). The CDR3 nucleotides are TGTGCCAGCAGCCTAGGCTCCGGGACTAGCGAAGAGACCCAGTACTTC. It specifies CASSLGSGTSEETQYF. The whole variable domain, remainder taken from reference TRBV7-9 and TRBJ2-5, is DTGVSQNPRHKITKRGQNVTFRCDPISEHNRLYWYRQTLGQGPEFLTYFQNEAQLEKSRLLSDRFSAERPKGSFSTLEIQRTEQGDSAMYLCASSLGSGTSEETQYFGPGTRLLVL.

The rearrangement uses TRBV19 and TRBJ1-5; unclear D gene. The CDR3 length is 13 residues. V lost 1 base to trimming and J lost 4 bases, with 5 bases between them. The V gene's germline CDR1 is LNHDA and CDR2 SQIVND (reference sequence). Written as DNA, the CDR3 is TGTGCCAGTAGTATAGGGACTAATCAGCCCCAGCATTTT. Amino acids: CASSIGTNQPQHF.

The V call is TRBV28, the J call TRBJ1-1; D perhaps matches TRBD1 (6 bases). The CDR3 totals 18 residues. The germline gives CDR1 MDHEN, CDR2 SYDVKM. The V end lost 6 bases, the J end lost 6 bases, and 29 bases lay between the germline ends. CDR3 protein: CASSLPPQGTSYNPEAFF. Written as DNA, the CDR3 is TGTGCCAGCAGCCTACCCCCCCAGGGGACCTCTTATAACCCTGAAGCTTTCTTT.

This chain's CDR3 is CATSRESGHGYTF. Here the CDR3 DNA reads TGTGCCACCAGCAGAGAATCAGGCCATGGCTACACCTTC. This rearrangement joins TRBV15 to TRBJ1-2; D gene unclear. The germline V gene encodes CDR1 LNHNV and CDR2 YYDKDF (reference sequence). The CDR3 is 13 amino acids. The ends were cut back, 0 bases at V and 6 bases at J, with 8 bases in the middle.

The V and J genes are TRBV18 and TRBJ1-2; no firm D call. CDR1 KGHSH and CDR2 LQKENI come from the germline V gene. The CDR3 totals 17 residues. With 3 bases removed from V and 5 bases from J, the gap between germline ends came to 22 bases. CDR3 in DNA: TGTGCCAGCTCACCCTCGATAACCCCGTCAACTCTTTATGGCTACACCTTC. Translating gives CASSPSITPSTLYGYTF.

The chain is built from TRBV10-3 and TRBJ1-5; D uncertain. Germline V CDR1 and CDR2: ENHRY, SYGVKD. The CDR3 is 17 amino acids. V was trimmed by 3 bases and J by 5 bases, leaving 20 bases between them. CDR3 sequence (DNA): TGTGCCATCAGTGACTCGGAGAGCCCCTCTTCGGATCAGCCCCAGCATTTT. It yields the protein CAISDSESPSSDQPQHF.

V and J are TRBV29-1 and TRBJ2-1, with D possibly TRBD2 on 5 matching bases. The CDR3 length is 14 residues. Germline V lookup: CDR1 SQVTM, CDR2 ANQGSEA. The V gene lost 2 bases and the J gene lost 5 bases, with 13 bases spanning the gap. The CDR3 protein is CSVEPRRPNNEQFF. Here the CDR3 DNA reads TGCAGCGTTGAACCGCGGAGGCCCAACAATGAGCAGTTCTTC.

The chain carries TRBV6-1 and TRBJ1-4, with D possibly TRBD1 on 6 matching bases. CDR3 length equals 14 residues. The V end was cut by 7 bases, the J end by 7 bases, with 16 bases between. Germline V lookup: CDR1 MNHNS, CDR2 SASEGT. The CDR3 is CASNLQGRSEKLFF. CDR3 nucleotides: TGTGCCAGCAACTTACAGGGAAGGAGTGAAAAACTGTTTTTT.

V and J are TRBV7-9 and TRBJ1-2; 9 positions match TRBD1. This CDR3 has 13 amino acids. V shed 5 bases, J shed 3 bases, and the junction held 1 base outside the gene matches. Germline values: CDR1 SEHNR, CDR2 FQNEAQ (reference sequence). This chain's CDR3 is CASSRQGDYGYTF. In DNA, the CDR3 is TGTGCCAGCAGCCGACAGGGGGACTATGGCTACACCTTC. Full variable domain (rest looked up from reference TRBV7-9 and TRBJ1-2): DTGVSQNPRHKITKRGQNVTFRCDPISEHNRLYWYRQTLGQGPEFLTYFQNEAQLEKSRLLSDRFSAERPKGSFSTLEIQRTEQGDSAMYLCASSRQGDYGYTFGSGTRLTVV.

The chain combines TRBV5-1 with TRBJ2-5; no reliable D call. CDR1 and CDR2 (germline): SGHRS, YFSETQ. The V gene lost 4 bases and the J gene lost 5 bases, with 9 bases spanning the gap. The CDR3 is 12 residues long. CDR3 nucleotide sequence: TGCGCCAGCAGCCTGATTCGGGAGACCCAGTACTTC. Translation gives CASSLIRETQYF.

This clone has a single count. The V gene is TRBV5-1, the J gene TRBJ1-1; a weak D match, TRBD1 (5 bases). Germline CDR1 SGHRS, CDR2 YFSETQ. V lost 7 bases and J 3 bases, leaving 19 bases between the germline ends. The CDR3 has 15 amino acids. The CDR3: CASHPRPTEHTEAFF. CDR3 nucleotide sequence: TGCGCCAGCCATCCTAGGCCGACAGAGCACACTGAAGCTTTCTTT.

The rearrangement links TRBV19 to TRBJ1-2; D remains unclear. Trimming took off 0 bases at V and 4 bases at J, with 12 bases between the two ends. This CDR3 region has 15 residues. Looked up from germline, CDR1 is LNHDA and CDR2 is SQIVND (reference sequence). The CDR3 DNA reads TGTGCCAGTAGTATAGATTCGGGGAAACCCTATGGCTACACCTTC. Translated, it gives CASSIDSGKPYGYTF.

This chain links TRBV25-1 with TRBJ2-1, with D perhaps TRBD2 (6 bases). The CDR3 runs to 15 residues. Trimming removed 4 bases from V and 0 bases from J, with 10 bases in between. CDR1 and CDR2 (germline): MGHDK, SYGVNS. DNA of the CDR3: TGTGCCAGCAGTGTAGCCGGGGGCTCCTACAATGAGCAGTTCTTC. Translated, it gives CASSVAGGSYNEQFF.

This chain uses TRBV7-2 with TRBJ2-3, with unresolved D. The CDR3 loop spans 11 amino acids. With 5 bases removed from V and 2 bases from J, the gap between germline ends came to 2 bases. The germline CDR1 and CDR2 sequences are SGHTA and FQGNSA. The CDR3 loop reads CASSLTDTQYF. CDR3 nucleotides: TGTGCCAGCAGCCTCACAGATACGCAGTATTTT. The full variable domain, its missing parts supplied by reference TRBV7-2 and TRBJ2-3, is GAGVSQSPSNKVTEKGKDVELRCDPISGHTALYWYRQSLGQGLEFLIYFQGNSAPDKSGLPSDRFSAERTGGSVSTLTIQRTQQEDSAVYLCASSLTDTQYFGPGTRLTVL.

This chain connects TRBV27 to TRBJ1-2; possibly TRBD1 for D (5 bases). Trimming took 8 bases from V and 4 from J, leaving 17 bases between them. Germline V lookup: CDR1 MNHEY, CDR2 SMNVEV (reference sequence). This CDR3 is 14 amino acids long. Here the CDR3 reads CASCSTEECYGYTF. Written as DNA, the CDR3 is TGTGCCAGCTGTTCGACAGAGGAGTGCTATGGCTACACCTTC.

A single count supports this clone. This chain joins TRBV6-4 and TRBJ2-2; TRBD1 matches at 8 bases. This CDR3 is 16 amino acids long. Germline CDR1 MRHNA, CDR2 SNTAGT. V gave up 3 bases and J gave up 5 bases; unmatched junction bases: 8. CDR3 sequence: CASSDVAGGSTGELFF. The DNA for the CDR3 is TGTGCCAGCAGTGATGTGGCAGGGGGCTCGACCGGGGAGCTGTTTTTT.

With respect to this clone: The junction shows a germline mismatch at one end, possibly a read error. This chain joins TRBV6-1 and TRBJ1-2; TRBD1 might be the D (6 bases). Looked up from germline, CDR1 is MNHNS and CDR2 is SASEGT. The CDR3 runs to 13 residues. CDR3 nucleotide sequence: TGTGCCAGCAGTCTCTACCAGGGGAACCGCGCGCCCTTC. Its protein is CASSLYQGNRAPF.

The chain links TRBV7-2 to TRBJ2-7; tentatively, D is TRBD1 (5 bases). The CDR3 has 14 amino acids. Between the trimmed V and J ends, which lost 1 base and 2 bases, there was a span of 9 bases. Per germline, CDR1 SGHTA and CDR2 FQGNSA. The CDR3 nucleotides read TGTGCCAGCAGCTTAGTGCAGACAGCCTACGAGCAGTACTTC. The encoded protein is CASSLVQTAYEQYF.

The chain is built from TRBV19 and TRBJ1-2; TRBD1 is a possible D gene (6 bases). V was shortened by 7 bases and J by 4 bases, with 22 bases between the two germline ends. CDR1 is LNHDA and CDR2 is SQIVND in the germline V gene (reference sequence). The length of the CDR3 is 16 residues. The CDR3 sequence is CASTMGGRVPLYGYTF. The CDR3 coding sequence is TGTGCCAGTACCATGGGGGGGCGAGTCCCCCTCTATGGCTACACCTTC.

This sequence joins TRBV5-4 and TRBJ2-3, with 12 positions matching TRBD2. Germline V gene data show CDR1 as SGHNT and CDR2 as YYREEE (reference sequence). The CDR3 length is 15 residues. The trim removed 3 bases at V and 4 bases at J, leaving 3 bases unmatched. CDR3 sequence (DNA): TGTGCCAGCAGCTGGACTAGCGGGGAAGCAGATACGCAGTATTTT. This encodes CASSWTSGEADTQYF.

The chain joins TRBV9 to TRBJ2-3; the D is unclear. This CDR3 spans 14 amino acids. Per the germline V gene, CDR1 is SGDLS and CDR2 is YYNGEE. V was shortened by 2 bases and J by 2 bases, with 9 bases between the two germline ends. The CDR3 protein is CASSVRQLTDTQYF. Here the CDR3 DNA reads TGTGCCAGCAGCGTGAGGCAGCTCACAGATACGCAGTATTTT.

The rearrangement joins TRBV5-1 to TRBJ2-3, with TRBD2 as a possible D gene (5 bases). The CDR3 extends over 15 amino acids. Germline loops: CDR1 SGHRS, CDR2 YFSETQ. Trimming stripped 8 bases from V and 6 bases from J, with 22 bases between. CDR3 DNA: TGCGCCAGTCGACTCGGACTCACGGACTTCGATACGCAGTATTTT. Protein sequence: CASRLGLTDFDTQYF.

The rearrangement joins TRBV7-2 to TRBJ2-3; tentatively, D is TRBD2 (5 bases). The ends were cut back, 2 bases at V and 6 bases at J, with 12 bases in the middle. This CDR3 is 14 amino acids long. Per germline, CDR1 SGHTA and CDR2 FQGNSA. The CDR3 protein is CASSLQRAGDTQYF. For the CDR3, the DNA is TGTGCCAGCAGCTTACAGAGGGCCGGCGATACGCAGTATTTT. The full variable domain, with the rest looked up from reference TRBV7-2 and TRBJ2-3, is GAGVSQSPSNKVTEKGKDVELRCDPISGHTALYWYRQSLGQGLEFLIYFQGNSAPDKSGLPSDRFSAERTGGSVSTLTIQRTQQEDSAVYLCASSLQRAGDTQYFGPGTRLTVL.